This T cell receptor beta chain was profiled in a study of shared clonotypes between healthy human individuals (dated by TCRdb to about 2020). Regarding the study in general: A few men and two women, aged 18 to 49 years, made up the cohort. For each donor, three plates each were used for CD4 naive and CD4 memory, two plates were used for CD8 naive, and one plate was used for CD8 memory. Between about 0.94 and 8.9 billion PBMCs per donor were obtained by leukapheresis. Different laboratories and diverse techniques were used to prepare libraries and sequence TCR repertoires, to increase sequencing depth and limit assay-specific biases. Blood TCR repertoires of about five healthy adults were deeply sequenced to estimate repertoire size and the extent of clonotype sharing between individuals. Paper-wide results and their limitations: Based on pairwise subsampling, the degree of clonotype sharing among donors was expected to be affected by sequencing depth. Sharing across a few donors was observed for around 4.8% of naive CD4, over 3% of naive CD8, about 2.5% of memory CD4, and about 0.4% of memory CD8 clonotypes. Incomplete sequencing was indicated by rarefaction of sorted-subset datasets, despite the large sequencing depth. Sampling was restricted to blood, and TCR repertoires in tissue are likely to differ from TCR repertoires in blood. Compared with non-shared clonotypes, clonotypes shared by all four sorted-subset donors had higher generation probabilities. Naive subsets generally had larger estimated clonotype richness than memory subsets did. Because the study included a small number of donors, the genetic and exposure-history diversity represented was limited.

The CDR3, cysteine through phenylalanine, is 14 amino acids long. Only the CDR3 DNA is retained, 42 bases long and in frame from the first base. V lost 0 bases and J lost 2 bases, and the count of bases not matched to a germline gene is 0. As encoded in the germline V gene (reference sequence), CDR1 is PRHDT while CDR2 is FYEKMQ. The donors were healthy, HIV-negative adults with no recently reported acute infections or vaccinations. Every donor was a Caucasian adult residing in Nashville, Tennessee, USA. Magnetic negative selection was used to enrich CD4+ T cells, after which naive cells were positively selected on CD45RA and the negative fraction became the memory subset. Blood was obtained by leukapheresis, after which PBMCs were separated by Ficoll-Histopaque density gradient centrifugation and cryopreserved in liquid nitrogen vapor phase. Analytical flow cytometry was used to check the purity and quantity of every magnetically sorted T cell population. Each sorted fraction had its genomic DNA isolated and then quantified by UV absorbance on a Nanodrop 2000c.

Regarding this clone: There is no known antigen for this receptor. Base qualities are missing; no much larger clone stands one base away.

TCR CDR3 regions were amplified from genomic DNA by multiplex PCR using the deep immunoSEQ assay. Genomic DNA extracted from each cell subset was distributed evenly over all wells of several immunoSEQ 96-well plates, and each plate served as one replicate. For sorted subsets, each replicate PCR was loaded with roughly 0.2 ug genomic DNA, equivalent to 30,000 or so T cell genomes. The purified libraries were quantified using a Qubit 3.0 fluorometer, sized with a Bioanalyzer 2100, and then quantified again using the KAPA Library Quantification kit. Every immunoSEQ 96-well plate was sequenced on a separate single-read 150-cycle Illumina NextSeq 550 flow cell. The authors' analysis ran thus. The immunoSEQ output contained only junctional sequences without quality scores, so filtering could not match that applied to full-length reads. Sequences were annotated with PyIR, a Python wrapper for IgBLAST v1.9, using IMGT germline references to assign V/J genes and CDR3. Any read was removed if the V/J assignment was weak (E-value above 1e-6), the CDR3 was missing, or the read contained stop codons, out-of-frame junctions, or ambiguous translated residues. V3J clonotypes were defined by identical inferred V gene, J gene, and CDR3 amino acid sequence. Percentage overlap between repertoires was computed as shared unique clonotypes divided by the size of the smaller repertoire. RTK rarefaction, the Chao1 estimator, and Recon v2.1 estimates of unobserved clonotypes were used to assess repertoire richness. Generation probabilities for all TCRbeta clonotypes obtained by the gDNA method from a handful of donors were computed using OLGA. As stored in TCRdb, this immuneACCESS dataset retains in-frame rearrangements with V and J assigned. A fraction of the clones does not appear; measured against another copy, unresolved V genes explain less than half of the discrepancy, and the remainder lacks a known reason. For V, J and clone size, that table is used; D and trimming come from the DNA. Within this sample are more than 2 million clones, with roughly 96% of them counted one time only. Clones ranked in the top ten supply 0.1% to 0.15% of the sample.

The chain is made from TRBV13 and TRBJ2-5; 7 of the junction bases match TRBD1. The sample was naive CD4+ T cells sorted from blood. Interpreted using the paper, the cell subset or site label stands for: CD45RA+ positively selected. The receptor's source is a man between 18 and 35 years old in good health. The CDR3 region has the sequence CASSLGRGQETQYF. The DNA reads as follows: TGTGCCAGCAGCTTAGGCAGGGGGCAAGAGACCCAGTACTTC.